This is a list of T cell receptor beta chains from one sample in a study of T cell responses to AZD1222 COVID-19 vaccine. Generated by immunoSEQ multiplex PCR, the TCRdb table keeps only in-frame clones and is missing some. The sample lists roughly 80,000 clones, 90% occurring once. This material consisted of peripheral blood, taken 28 days after the second AZD1222 dose. The receptors stem from an adult who received the AZD1222 COVID-19 vaccine. Both conserved end residues are part of each CDR3.

TRBV19	17	TRBJ2-3	CASRYSGTSHRTDTQYF
TRBV28	13	TRBJ1-2	CASRRNGDYGYTF
TRBV12-3/TRBV12-4	13	TRBJ2-7	CASSIGTSYEQYF
TRBV5-8	15	TRBJ2-7	CASSLLPGGSYEQYF
TRBV4-3	15	TRBJ1-2	CASSQDVTHATGYTF
TRBV10-3	14	TRBJ2-2	CAIQGGRNTGELFF
TRBV4-1	15	TRBJ2-7	CASSQDDSTDYEQYF
TRBV6-5	15	TRBJ1-3	CASKGTAFSGNTIYF
TRBV28	15	TRBJ2-7	CASRPPGSKAYEQYF
TRBV4-2	15	TRBJ2-5	CASSQVAGGQETQYF
TRBV2	16	TRBJ2-3	CASSEGAGGGTDTQYF
TRBV6-5	15	TRBJ1-5	CASKSGQGGNQPQHF
TRBV23-1	21	TRBJ2-4	CASSRYSGSQTSGGERGIQYF
TRBV19	19	TRBJ1-2	CASSTQTTGRTPSNYGYTF
TRBV10-3	16	TRBJ2-2	CAINGAGTGLTGELFF
TRBV5-4	14	TRBJ1-4	CASSSGGADVKLFF
TRBV5-6	14	TRBJ1-2	CASSPGQGWNGYTF
TRBV24-1	15	TRBJ1-1	CATSDPDSMNTEAFF
TRBV9	15	TRBJ1-1	CASSVDPGSVYEAFF
TRBV7-2	18	TRBJ2-3	CASSLRGGLVGGTDTQYF
TRBV5-8	17	TRBJ1-1	CASSLPRRRQTNTEAFF
TRBV20-1	10	TRBJ1-1	CRGQSTEAFF
TRBV10-1	16	TRBJ2-1	CASSESWGGSYNEQFF
TRBV5-4	16	TRBJ2-1	CASSNPLAGTYNEQFF
TRBV28	15	TRBJ2-7	CASSFPLGRSYEQYF
TRBV2	15	TRBJ2-7	CASSEDLASSHEQYF
TRBV6-5	15	TRBJ2-1	CASNTGGSSYNEQFF
TRBV28	11	TRBJ1-1	CASSLAGVAFF
TRBV28	18	TRBJ2-3	CASSFLAGGLSSTDTQYF
TRBV3-1/TRBV3-2	15	TRBJ2-3	CASSHLAGGSDTQYF
TRBV3-1/TRBV3-2	14	TRBJ2-4	CASSQDLGLNIQYF
TRBV7-2	15	TRBJ1-5	CASSFGTAANQPQHF